The 5 T cell receptor beta chains below come from one sample, sequenced in a study of CD8+ T cells in alopecia areata. cDNA prepared by RNA extraction and subsequent reverse transcription served as the template for sequencing. This table comes from immunoSEQ multiplex PCR, and its TCRdb copy is limited to in-frame clones, with some not included. The table lists 150,000 or so clones, 75% to 90% of them singletons. The sequenced sample was CD8+ T cells sorted from blood, obtained at week 0. The receptors shown here come from a human donor with alopecia areata.

The rearrangement uses TRBV13 and TRBJ1-1, with D uncertain. V shed 4 bases and J shed 9 bases, with 12 bases lying between them. There are 12 residues in the CDR3. Germline V gene sequence: CDR1 PRHDT, CDR2 FYEKMQ (reference sequence). DNA for the CDR3: TGTGCCAGCAGCTCTTCCGGGATAAAAGCTTTCTTT. Translation: CASSSSGIKAFF.

This chain's CDR3 is CASSLGIAGGLEQYF. The CDR3, as DNA: TGTGCCAGCAGCTTGGGGATAGCGGGAGGTCTCGAGCAGTACTTC. The V call is TRBV5-8, the J call TRBJ2-7, with 10 bases fitting TRBD2. V lost 0 bases, J lost 6 bases, and 6 bases stayed unmatched. From germline, CDR1 is SGHTS and CDR2 YDEGEE. The CDR3 spans 15 residues.

The chain joins TRBV27 to TRBJ2-7, with 8 bases identical to TRBD2. Germline loops: CDR1 MNHEY, CDR2 SMNVEV (reference sequence). The CDR3 spans 13 residues. The J segment lost 1 base and the V segment lost 8 bases, leaving 4 bases of the junction unmatched. CDR3 in amino acids: CASSIAGSYEQYF. DNA of the CDR3: TGTGCCAGCTCAATAGCGGGGTCCTACGAGCAGTACTTC.

The gene calls are TRBV5-1 and TRBJ1-1, with a weak D call TRBD1 (5 bases). The CDR3 totals 14 residues. Germline lookup yields CDR1 SGHRS and CDR2 YFSETQ. V was trimmed by 4 bases and J by 3 bases, leaving 13 bases between them. For the CDR3, the DNA is TGCGCCAGCAGCGTACAGGACTTGGACACTGAAGCTTTCTTT. This sequence encodes CASSVQDLDTEAFF. Supplemented by reference TRBV5-1 and TRBJ1-1, the full variable domain reads KAGVTQTPRYLIKTRGQQVTLSCSPISGHRSVSWYQQTPGQGLQFLFEYFSETQRNKGNFPGRFSGRQFSNSRSEMNVSTLELGDSALYLCASSVQDLDTEAFFGQGTRLTVV.

The chain combines TRBV13 with TRBJ1-1; no reliable D call. CDR1 is PRHDT and CDR2 is FYEKMQ in the germline V gene (reference sequence). V lost 2 bases and J lost 6, with 10 bases in between. The CDR3 sequence is 13 residues long. Here the CDR3 reads CASSLSERSEAFF. CDR3 DNA: TGTGCCAGCAGCTTATCGGAGAGGTCTGAAGCTTTCTTT.